The 11 T cell receptor beta chains given below trace back to one sample, sequenced in a study of T cells in Graves' hyperthyroidism and ophthalmopathy. Using RNA transcripts as the source, TCR beta CDR3 regions were amplified. HTBI primers drove first-round RT-PCR of the TCR CDR3. MiXCR was run by TCRdb on the multiplex PCR reads, yielding one entry per CDR3 protein. The sample lists around 480,000 distinct CDR3 sequences; approximately 14% were seen once. Sample: blood. These receptors were obtained from a woman between 18 and 30 years old with Graves' hyperthyroidism.

This clonotype was found a few times. The chain combines TRBV5-8 with TRBJ2-2; D unresolved. CDR3 length: 14 amino acids. V lost 3 bases, J lost 3 bases, and 9 bases lay in between. Germline CDR1 SGHTS, CDR2 YDEGEE. The CDR3 sequence: CASSSVRDTGELFF. CDR3 nucleotide sequence: TGTGCCAGCAGCTCAGTCAGAGACACCGGGGAGCTGTTTTTT. The complete variable domain, with remaining parts taken from reference TRBV5-8 and TRBJ2-2, reads EAGVTQSPTHLIKTRGQQATLRCSPISGHTSVYWYQQALGLGLQFLLWYDEGEERNRGNFPPRFSGRQFPNYSSELNVNALELEDSALYLCASSSVRDTGELFFGEGSRLTVL.

There are a few counts of this clonotype. The DNA of the CDR3 is TGTGCCAGCAGGGGACAGGGGGAGGGACAGCCCCAGCATTTT. Its translation: CASRGQGEGQPQHF. The V gene is TRBV12-3 or TRBV12-4, the J gene TRBJ1-5; 11 nucleotides agree with TRBD1. CDR3 length: 14 amino acids. V trimming: 6 bases; J trimming: 7 bases; junction bases outside the gene matches: 5.

This clonotype has at least ten counts. The chain couples TRBV12-3 or TRBV12-4 to TRBJ2-1; either TRBD1 or TRBD2 may supply D (6 bases each). Trimming took off 6 bases at V and 6 bases at J, with 18 bases between the two ends. The CDR3 sequence is 15 residues long. The CDR3 DNA reads as TGTGCCAGCAGCAGCCGGGGGCCAAAGGGCAATGAGCAGTTCTTC. This codes for CASSSRGPKGNEQFF.

As for this clonotype: A much bigger clone sits one base away, suggesting this may be a read error. This sequence joins TRBV5-1 and TRBJ2-1, with TRBD2 matching 7 bases. Germline CDR1 and CDR2: SGHRS and YFSETQ. This CDR3 comprises 14 residues. Here the CDR3 reads CASSGGGTYNEQLF. The CDR3 region has the DNA TGCGCCAGCAGTGGGGGAGGGACCTACAATGAGCAGCTCTTC.

There are many counts of this clonotype. This chain links TRBV12-3 or TRBV12-4 with TRBJ2-2; 9 nucleotides align to TRBD2. The CDR3 is 15 residues long. The V gene end was trimmed by 6 bases and the J gene end by 7 bases; junction bases not matched to a gene: 9. This CDR3 reads CASSHSGSSGGELFF. For the CDR3, the DNA is TGTGCCAGCAGCCATAGCGGGAGTTCTGGCGGGGAGCTGTTTTTT.

This clonotype occurred many times. In nucleotides, the CDR3 is TGTGCCAGCAGTGAAACGACAAAGAATCAGCCCCAGCATTTT. It codes for CASSETTKNQPQHF. The V gene is TRBV2, the J gene TRBJ1-5; D gene ambiguous. V was clipped by 2 bases and J by 4 bases, with 9 bases between them. Germline lookup yields CDR1 SNHLY and CDR2 FYNNEI. The CDR3 length is 14 residues. Looking up the rest from reference TRBV2 and TRBJ1-5 gives the full variable domain: EPEVTQTPSHQVTQMGQEVILRCVPISNHLYFYWYRQILGQKVEFLVSFYNNEISEKSEIFDDQFSVERPDGSNFTLKIRSTKLEDSAMYFCASSETTKNQPQHFGDGTRLSIL.

This clonotype was detected a few times. The chain uses TRBV5-1 and TRBJ2-1, with 11 bases lining up with TRBD2. Trimming removed 4 bases from V and 7 bases from J; junction bases left unmatched: 10. This CDR3 spans 16 amino acids. Germline V gene sequence: CDR1 SGHRS, CDR2 YFSETQ. The CDR3 DNA reads as TGCGCCAGCAGCCTCCCCGGGACTAGCGGCCCTAATGAGCAGTTCTTC. As protein: CASSLPGTSGPNEQFF.

This clonotype was recorded many times. The rearrangement links TRBV12-3 or TRBV12-4 to TRBJ2-5; TRBD2 matches at 12 bases. V lost 6 bases and J lost 5; bases outside the gene matches: 13. The CDR3 extends over 17 amino acids. The CDR3 nucleotides are TGTGCCAGCAGCCGGACTAGCGGGAAGTCTGTAGTGGAGACCCAGTACTTC. It codes for CASSRTSGKSVVETQYF.

This clonotype was counted only a few times. This rearrangement joins TRBV18 to TRBJ1-1; 7 bases align to TRBD1. The J segment lost 7 bases and the V segment lost 5 bases, leaving 4 bases of the junction unmatched. The CDR3 has 12 amino acids. The germline CDR1 and CDR2 sequences are KGHSH and LQKENI. CDR3 residues: CASSEGQLEAFF. The DNA for the CDR3 is TGTGCCAGCTCAGAGGGACAGCTTGAAGCTTTCTTT.

This clonotype was picked up many times. J is TRBJ2-7 and V is TRBV2, with a tentative D call TRBD2 (6 bases). Germline CDR1 is SNHLY and CDR2 is FYNNEI. V lost 8 bases and J lost 6, with 32 bases in between. This CDR3 is 18 amino acids long. CDR3 region: CASDQRSRGRTGMSEQYV. The CDR3 DNA is TGTGCCAGCGACCAGAGGTCGCGGGGCAGGACGGGGATGAGCGAGCAGTACGTC.

The chain carries TRBV27 and TRBJ1-2, with a weak D call TRBD1 (5 bases). The CDR3 extends over 15 amino acids. From germline, CDR1 is MNHEY and CDR2 SMNVEV (reference sequence). V lost 4 bases and J lost 4, with 16 bases in between. CDR3 in amino acids: CASSYRPRSSYGYTF. The CDR3, as DNA: TGTGCCAGCAGTTACAGGCCTCGGAGCAGCTATGGCTACACCTTC.